The 24 T cell receptor beta chains below all came from one sample that was sequenced in a study of cytomegalovirus exposure and HLA in healthy donors. 60 Vbeta and 13 Jbeta primers were used in PCR. Assay used: immunoSEQ multiplex PCR; TCRdb lists only in-frame clones, some missing. The repertoire holds 170,000 or so clones, around 77% seen once, with 1.5% to 2% in the top ten. The sequencing input was PBMCs. The receptors come from a woman in her thirties in good health and CMV-seronegative.

For this clone: One end of the junction varies from germline; a read error may be responsible. The chain joins TRBV7-9 to TRBJ1-1; D unclear. The CDR3 has 13 amino acids. The V gene's germline CDR1 is SEHNR and CDR2 FQNEAQ (reference sequence). CDR3 DNA: TGTTCCAGCAGCCACATTCGTGCATGTGAAGCTTTCTTT. Its translation: CSSSHIRACEAFF.

The chain recombines TRBV7-2 with TRBJ1-1; TRBD1 might be the D (5 bases). V was clipped by 0 bases and J by 4 bases, with 9 bases between them. From germline, CDR1 is SGHTA and CDR2 FQGNSA. The CDR3 is made up of 14 amino acids. CDR3 sequence reads: CASSLAGEGTEAFF. The CDR3 DNA follows: TGTGCCAGCAGCTTAGCGGGGGAGGGCACTGAAGCTTTCTTT.

The chain uses TRBV7-6 and TRBJ2-7; 8 nucleotides match TRBD1. CDR3 size: 16 residues. CDR1 and CDR2 from the germline V gene are SGHVS and FNYEAQ. With 5 bases clipped from V and 0 bases from J, the junction kept 9 bases outside the gene matches. The CDR3 nucleotides read TGTGCCAGCAGCCCTGGGACAGGCCTATACTCCTACGAGCAGTACTTC. This gives the protein CASSPGTGLYSYEQYF.

The chain links TRBV5-5 to TRBJ1-2, with D possibly being TRBD1 (6 bases). Per the germline V gene, CDR1 is SGHKS and CDR2 is YYEKEE (reference sequence). Trimming removed 0 bases at V and 8 bases at J, with 17 bases between. CDR3 length: 15 residues. The CDR3 nucleotides read TGTGCCAGCAGCTTGGCCCAACTCAGGGGAGGGGGCTACACCTTC. Residues: CASSLAQLRGGGYTF.

This clone appeared many times. The chain uses TRBV5-6 and TRBJ2-7; 9 nucleotides align to TRBD2. The V gene end was trimmed by 2 bases and the J gene end by 1 base; junction bases not matched to a gene: 4. The germline V gene encodes CDR1 SGHDT and CDR2 YYEEEE. There are 15 residues in the CDR3. This CDR3 is CASSFGGRASYEQYF. As DNA, the CDR3 is TGTGCCAGCAGCTTCGGCGGGAGGGCTTCCTACGAGCAGTACTTC.

The J gene is TRBJ2-1, the V gene TRBV18; possibly TRBD2 for D (7 bases). Germline CDR1 KGHSH, CDR2 LQKENI. CDR3 size: 15 residues. V was cut by 2 bases and J by 9 bases, with 17 bases left in between. CDR3 in amino acids: CASSPGRGPGLEQFF. In DNA, the CDR3 is TGTGCCAGCTCACCAGGGCGGGGGCCGGGGCTTGAGCAGTTCTTC.

This clone occurred once. CDR3 region: CASSTRQGANYGYTF. CDR3 DNA sequence: TGTGCCAGTAGTACGCGACAGGGAGCGAACTATGGCTACACCTTC. The V gene is TRBV19, the J gene TRBJ1-2; TRBD1 matches 7 bases. Germline V gene data show CDR1 as LNHDA and CDR2 as SQIVND (reference sequence). V was pared by 4 bases and J by 2 bases, with 7 bases of the junction left unmatched. This CDR3 is 15 amino acids long.

This clone has a single count. The V call is TRBV4-1, the J call TRBJ2-2; D might be TRBD2 (5 bases). Trimming stripped 0 bases from V and 0 bases from J, with 17 bases between. The CDR3 is made up of 19 amino acids. Germline V gene sequence: CDR1 MGHRA, CDR2 YSYEKL. The CDR3 sequence: CASSQDRGRILSNTGELFF. CDR3 sequence (DNA): TGCGCCAGCAGCCAAGATCGGGGTCGGATTCTTTCGAACACCGGGGAGCTGTTTTTT.

The chain couples TRBV18 to TRBJ1-1; TRBD1 aligns across 7 bases. This CDR3 contains 14 residues. Trimming cost V 6 bases and J 0 bases; bases outside gene matches: 4. Per germline, CDR1 KGHSH and CDR2 LQKENI. The CDR3 nucleotides read TGTGCCAGCTCGAGGGACAGAATGAACACTGAAGCTTTCTTT. Its protein product is CASSRDRMNTEAFF. Based on the CDR3 plus reference TRBV18 and TRBJ1-1, the full variable domain is NAGVMQNPRHLVRRRGQEARLRCSPMKGHSHVYWYRQLPEEGLKFMVYLQKENIIDESGMPKERFSAEFPKEGPSILRIQQVVRGDSAAYFCASSRDRMNTEAFFGQGTRLTVV.

This chain joins TRBV4-1 and TRBJ2-7; TRBD2 matches at 13 bases. Germline values: CDR1 MGHRA, CDR2 YSYEKL. With 5 bases clipped from V and 2 bases from J, the junction kept 3 bases outside the gene matches. The CDR3 is 15 amino acids. As DNA, the CDR3 is TGCGCCAGCAGCACCGGACTAGCGGGAGCCTACGAGCAGTACTTC. The encoded protein is CASSTGLAGAYEQYF.

The chain uses TRBV6-7 and TRBJ2-1; D is ambiguous. TRBV6-7 is an open reading frame whose function is uncertain. The CDR3 is 14 residues long. V was pared by 10 bases and J by 0 bases, with 13 bases between. Here the CDR3 reads CATPFGFSYNEQFF. For the CDR3, the DNA is TGTGCCACCCCTTTCGGGTTCTCCTACAATGAGCAGTTCTTC.

The V gene is TRBV15, the J gene TRBJ1-2; 8 nucleotides agree with TRBD1. CDR3 length equals 15 residues. The germline gives CDR1 LNHNV, CDR2 YYDKDF (reference sequence). The V segment lost 3 bases and the J segment 7 bases; nucleotides outside the gene matches: 10. The CDR3 bases are TGTGCCACCAGCAGGATAGGGACAGGATATGGTGGCTACACCTTC. It codes for CATSRIGTGYGGYTF. The full variable domain, completed using reference TRBV15 and TRBJ1-2, is DAMVIQNPRYQVTQFGKPVTLSCSQTLNHNVMYWYQQKSSQAPKLLFHYYDKDFNNEADTPDNFQSRRPNTSFCFLDIRSPGLGDTAMYLCATSRIGTGYGGYTFGSGTRLTVV.

This sequence joins TRBV5-1 and TRBJ1-1; TRBD1 matches 8 bases. Looked up from germline, CDR1 is SGHRS and CDR2 is YFSETQ. Trimming cost V 4 bases and J 0 bases; bases outside gene matches: 2. The CDR3 spans 14 residues. CDR3 in DNA: TGCGCCAGCAGCCGACAGGGGATGAACACTGAAGCTTTCTTT. Translation: CASSRQGMNTEAFF. Variable domain in full (rest from reference TRBV5-1 and TRBJ1-1): KAGVTQTPRYLIKTRGQQVTLSCSPISGHRSVSWYQQTPGQGLQFLFEYFSETQRNKGNFPGRFSGRQFSNSRSEMNVSTLELGDSALYLCASSRQGMNTEAFFGQGTRLTVV.

The chain has TRBV7-9 and TRBJ1-1, with 8 bases that match TRBD1. Per the germline V gene, CDR1 is SEHNR and CDR2 is FQNEAQ (reference sequence). Losses at the gene ends were 6 bases for V and 7 bases for J; bases not matched to a gene: 10. CDR3 size: 14 residues. The CDR3, as DNA: TGTGCCAGCAGACCTGCCGGGACAGGCCTTGAAGCTTTCTTT. This sequence encodes CASRPAGTGLEAFF.

The chain has TRBV10-3 and TRBJ2-3, with TRBD2 matching over 8 bases. The CDR3 length is 14 residues. CDR1 and CDR2 from the germline V gene are ENHRY and SYGVKD. J lost 0 bases, V lost 10 bases, and 6 bases had no gene match. As DNA, the CDR3 is TGTGCCACACAGGGACTAGGTAGCACAGATACGCAGTATTTT. Translating it yields CATQGLGSTDTQYF.

The CDR3 is CASSEIRLSYEQYF. CDR3 nucleotide sequence: TGTGCCAGCAGTGAAATAAGACTTAGCTACGAGCAGTACTTC. The chain combines TRBV6-1 with TRBJ2-7; D call uncertain. V was clipped by 2 bases and J by 3 bases, with 11 bases between them. CDR1 MNHNS and CDR2 SASEGT come from the germline V gene. This CDR3 region has 14 residues.

The chain uses TRBV2 and TRBJ1-4; 7 bases are shared with TRBD1. Trimming removed 6 bases from V and 4 bases from J; junction bases left unmatched: 8. Germline assignment: CDR1 SNHLY and CDR2 FYNNEI. This CDR3 is 15 amino acids long. The CDR3 DNA sequence: TGTGCCAGCAGGGAGGGACAGTCCTTTAATGAAAAACTGTTTTTT. Translated, it gives CASREGQSFNEKLFF.

The CDR3 DNA reads as TGTGCCAGCAGCTTAATGGGGAGCGCTATGAGGGAGCTGTTTTTT. It encodes CASSLMGSAMRELFF. The V call is TRBV7-3, the J call TRBJ2-2; possibly TRBD2 for D (5 bases). This CDR3 is built from 15 residues. Trimming took 1 base from V and 9 from J, leaving 15 bases between them. Germline V gives CDR1 SGHTA, CDR2 FQGTGA.

The rearrangement joins TRBV30 to TRBJ1-5; no reliable D call. Germline assignment: CDR1 GTSNPN and CDR2 SVGIG (reference sequence). Deletions cut 2 bases from V and 7 bases from J, with 15 bases between. The CDR3 covers 14 residues. The CDR3, as DNA: TGTGCCTGGAGTTCGGGCGGGGTCGGCCAGCCCCAGCATTTT. Protein product: CAWSSGGVGQPQHF.

This chain uses TRBV25-1 with TRBJ2-7; possibly TRBD2 for D (5 bases). The V gene lost 4 bases and the J gene lost 7 bases, with 23 bases spanning the gap. Germline CDR1 and CDR2: MGHDK and SYGVNS. The length of the CDR3 is 16 residues. The CDR3: CASSGKAGPPSGEQYF. The CDR3 DNA reads TGTGCCAGCAGTGGGAAGGCCGGGCCCCCTTCGGGGGAGCAGTACTTC.

This clone was observed once. This chain uses TRBV5-1 with TRBJ2-5, with 9 bases aligning to TRBD1. V shed 0 bases, J shed 4 bases, and the junction held 10 bases outside the gene matches. This CDR3 has 17 residues. Germline assignment: CDR1 SGHRS and CDR2 YFSETQ. DNA of the CDR3: TGCGCCAGCAGCTTGGACGACCTTGTGACAGGGGGAGAGACCCAGTACTTC. Its translation: CASSLDDLVTGGETQYF.

Only a few counts were recorded for this clone. The CDR3 region is CASSPTGVSNQPQHF. CDR3 nucleotide sequence: TGTGCCAGCAGTCCTACAGGGGTGTCCAATCAGCCCCAGCATTTT. V and J are TRBV6-1 and TRBJ1-5; 7 bases agree with TRBD1. The germline V gene encodes CDR1 MNHNS and CDR2 SASEGT. V gave up 5 bases and J gave up 3 bases; unmatched junction bases: 7. This CDR3 is 15 amino acids long.

CDR3 sequence reads: CASSPGQGRYNEQFF. Written as DNA, the CDR3 is TGTGCCAGCAGCCCCGGACAGGGAAGGTACAATGAGCAGTTCTTC. This chain joins TRBV11-3 and TRBJ2-1, with 8 bases matching TRBD1. The CDR3 covers 15 residues. Looked up from germline, CDR1 is SGHNT and CDR2 is YENEEA. V dropped 5 bases and J dropped 4; count of bases not matched to a gene: 7.

This clone was observed once. This chain's CDR3 is CASSAGQGTVGELFF. Here the CDR3 DNA reads TGTGCCAGCAGCGCAGGACAGGGAACGGTCGGGGAGCTGTTTTTT. V gene TRBV7-9 combines with J gene TRBJ2-2; TRBD1 aligns across 8 bases. Trimming took 5 bases from V and 7 from J; bases not matched to a gene: 9. Germline values: CDR1 SEHNR, CDR2 FQNEAQ (reference sequence). The CDR3 sequence is 15 residues long.